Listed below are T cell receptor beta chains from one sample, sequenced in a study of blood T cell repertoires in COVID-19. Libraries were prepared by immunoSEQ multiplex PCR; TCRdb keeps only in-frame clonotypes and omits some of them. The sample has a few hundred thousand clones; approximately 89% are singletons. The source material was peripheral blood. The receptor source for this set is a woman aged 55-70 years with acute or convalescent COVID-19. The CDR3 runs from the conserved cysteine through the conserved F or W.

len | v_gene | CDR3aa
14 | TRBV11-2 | CASSFSLNTGELFF
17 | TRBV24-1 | CATSDPRGSRSTDTQYF
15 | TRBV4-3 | CASSQGSGKNTEAFF
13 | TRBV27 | CASSEDSNEKLFF
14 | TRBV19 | CASSHRGLGNTIYF
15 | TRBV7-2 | CASSQSPGSLLALHF
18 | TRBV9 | CASSADGGSGGATDTQYF
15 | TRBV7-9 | CASKLSAVNGETQYF
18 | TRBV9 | CASSVDPSQTGLRTEAFF
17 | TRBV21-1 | CASSSPGGRAGNQPQHF
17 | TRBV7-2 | CASSPDLIGAAGLEAFF
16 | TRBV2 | CASSPGGGRDNQPQHF
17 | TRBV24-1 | CATSDPRPDRAYGELFF
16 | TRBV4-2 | CASSQDDRGRNYGYTF
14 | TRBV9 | CASSVGQDSYEQYF
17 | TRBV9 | CASSAETGPNSNQPQHF
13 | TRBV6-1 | CASSEQGLTEAFF
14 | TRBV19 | CASTNRGWEDTQYF
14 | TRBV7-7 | CASSLAGATDTQYF
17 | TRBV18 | CASSPLDTSLGANVLTF